Listed below are T cell receptor beta chains from one sample, sequenced in a study of T-cell memory formation after mild COVID-19. MiXCR, applied by TCRdb to the 5' RACE reads, yields one record per CDR3 protein. The sample carries 280,000 or so distinct CDR3 sequences, more than 15% recorded once. The sequencing sample was made of PBMCs or a T cell subset sorted from them (not recorded which). The receptors were gathered from a man younger than 35 who had mild COVID-19 (a few samples of this study predate the infection). Cell type and time point are not known. Each CDR3 is given with its conserved first and last residue. Each record gives: clone size, D gene, J gene, V gene, CDR3 DNA, CDR3 protein. A D gene is named only where the DNA matches it firmly. Size is stated for part of the rows, as once, few or many counts, or as a class when the clone is expanded.

>.|.|TRBJ2-2|TRBV4-1
TGCGCCAGCAGCCAAGATTCGGAGCTGTTTTTT
CASSQDSELFF
>.|.|TRBJ1-6|TRBV4-1
TGCGCCAGCAGCCAAGCAGTGTCCGTGGATTCACCCCTCCACTTT
CASSQAVSVDSPLHF
>few|.|TRBJ1-2|TRBV6-2/TRBV6-3
TGTGCCAGCAGTTACAATCGGCAGGGGACCTATGGCTACACCTTC
CASSYNRQGTYGYTF
>.|TRBD1|TRBJ2-4|TRBV18
TGTGCCAGCTCACCCCTCGGGACAGGGACGAAAAACATTCAGTACTTC
CASSPLGTGTKNIQYF
>.|.|TRBJ1-2|TRBV19
TGTGCCAGTAGCAGGGACACAGGGACCTATGGCTACACCTTC
CASSRDTGTYGYTF
>many|.|TRBJ1-2|TRBV29-1
TGCAGCGTTAAGGGGGGTGATAACTATGGCTACACCTTC
CSVKGGDNYGYTF
>few|TRBD2|TRBJ2-3|TRBV4-3
TGCGCCAGCAGCCAAGATCCCCGGACTAGCGGGGTAAGCACAGATACGCAGTATTTT
CASSQDPRTSGVSTDTQYF
>few|TRBD1|TRBJ2-3|TRBV7-9
TGTGCCAGCAGCTTCACAGGGGGAGTTACAGATACGCAGTATTTT
CASSFTGGVTDTQYF
>.|TRBD1|TRBJ2-3|TRBV5-1
TGCGCCAGCAGCTTCGAATGGGACAGCTATGATACGCAGTATTTT
CASSFEWDSYDTQYF
>.|TRBD1|TRBJ1-1|TRBV10-3
TGTGCCATCAGGGAGGGACAGTGGAACACTGAAGCTTTCTTT
CAIREGQWNTEAFF
>few|TRBD1|TRBJ1-2|TRBV7-2
TGTGCCAGCAGCTTAAGGGACAGGGGGCGAGATGGCTACACCTTC
CASSLRDRGRDGYTF
>few|.|TRBJ1-1|TRBV28
TGTGCCAGCAGTTTAGTTTATTGGGCCAAAGACACTGAAGCTTTCTTT
CASSLVYWAKDTEAFF
>once|TRBD1|TRBJ1-2|TRBV7-9
TGTGCCAGCAGCTTAGGTGACAGGGTCCACTATGGCTACACCTTC
CASSLGDRVHYGYTF
>few|TRBD2|TRBJ2-1|TRBV5-1
TGCGCCAGCAGGTCCGGGACTAGCGGGTCCTACAATGAGCAGTTCTTC
CASRSGTSGSYNEQFF
>.|TRBD2|TRBJ2-7|TRBV7-2
TGTGCCAGCAGCGGCGGACTAGCGTTCTGGTACGAGCAGTACTTC
CASSGGLAFWYEQYF
>few|.|TRBJ2-5|TRBV19
TGTGCCAGTAGTATGGAAGGGGGGCGAGTCGAGACCCAGTACTTC
CASSMEGGRVETQYF
>.|.|TRBJ2-3|TRBV29-1
TGCAGCGTTGGTGGGCAGGGCCACACAGATACGCAGTATTTT
CSVGGQGHTDTQYF
>.|.|TRBJ2-7|TRBV5-1
TGCGCCAGCAGCAAAGGGACGGCTGATCCGTACTTC
CASSKGTADPYF
>.|.|TRBJ1-5|TRBV10-3
TGTGCCATCAGTGACCTCAATCAGCCCCAGCATTTT
CAISDLNQPQHF
>few|.|TRBJ2-3|TRBV27
TGTGCCAGCAGTTTATCCCGGGGGCCGGGAGATACGCAGTATTTT
CASSLSRGPGDTQYF
>.|TRBD1|TRBJ1-4|TRBV5-1
TGCGCCAGCAGCAAGGACAGGGGTAATGAAAAACTGTTTTTT
CASSKDRGNEKLFF
>few|.|TRBJ1-1|TRBV4-3
TGCGCCAGCAGCCAAGAAAAGGGGGGGACTGAAGCTTTCTTT
CASSQEKGGTEAFF
>.|TRBD2|TRBJ2-1|TRBV7-6
TGTGCCAGCAGCTCCCTCCGGATACTAGCGGGCTCCTACAATGAGCAGTTCTTC
CASSSLRILAGSYNEQFF
>.|.|TRBJ1-5|TRBV19
TGTGCCACTCTTCCCGGGTTGGGCAATCAGCCCCAGCATTTT
CATLPGLGNQPQHF
>few|.|TRBJ2-3|TRBV20-1
TGCAGTGCTAGGAGAAAGTCAGCGCTTCCTAGCACAGATACGCAGTATTTT
CSARRKSALPSTDTQYF
>few|.|TRBJ2-1|TRBV9
TGTGCCAGCAGCGTAGAGACGGCTAGCAATGAGCAGTTCTTC
CASSVETASNEQFF
>.|TRBD1|TRBJ1-1|TRBV28
TGTGCCAGCATCGAACCCAGGGGGCCAGGGACTGAAGCTTTCTTT
CASIEPRGPGTEAFF
>few|TRBD1|TRBJ2-6|TRBV7-9
TGTGCCAGCAGTTATTTACAGGGGCCGGGGGCCAACGTCCTGACTTTC
CASSYLQGPGANVLTF
>few|.|TRBJ1-1|TRBV19
TGTGCCAGTAGTATTAAGCCGGGGTTTGAAGCTTTCTTT
CASSIKPGFEAFF
>many|TRBD1|TRBJ2-3|TRBV20-1
TGCAGTGCTGGGGACAGGACAGATACGCAGTATTTT
CSAGDRTDTQYF
>few|.|TRBJ2-3|TRBV24-1
TGTGCCTCCCAGGACAGTAACACAGATACGCAGTATTTT
CASQDSNTDTQYF
>few|.|TRBJ1-2|TRBV29-1
TGCAGCGTTGAAGGTCCGGGTTCGGCTGACACCAATAACTATGGCTACACCTTC
CSVEGPGSADTNNYGYTF
>.|.|TRBJ1-1|TRBV5-1
TGCGCCAGCAGCCCGGGAAGAACTCCGTCGGGGGATATGAACACTGAAGCTTTCTTT
CASSPGRTPSGDMNTEAFF
>few|.|TRBJ1-3|TRBV30
TGTGCCCTCGGGCTGCAGGACACCATATATTTT
CALGLQDTIYF
>few|TRBD2|TRBJ2-5|TRBV4-1
TGCGCCAGCAGCTACGGGAGGGACGGGCAAGAGACCCAGTACTTC
CASSYGRDGQETQYF
>few|.|TRBJ1-5|TRBV12-3/TRBV12-4
TGTGCCAGCAGTCGGCGGGGGTCGGGCAATCAGCCCCAGCATTTT
CASSRRGSGNQPQHF
>.|.|TRBJ1-2|TRBV6-6
TGTGCCAGCAGTTACTCAGGGGCGGGCTATGGCTACACCTTC
CASSYSGAGYGYTF
>few|.|TRBJ2-3|TRBV7-2
TGTGCCAGCAGCTTAGCTAGAGACGCGGGAACGCAGTATTTT
CASSLARDAGTQYF
>.|.|TRBJ2-3|TRBV12-3/TRBV12-4
TGTGCCAGCAGTCGTTCAGGGCATATCACAGATACGCAGTATTTT
CASSRSGHITDTQYF
>.|TRBD2|TRBJ2-1|TRBV20-1
TGCAGTGCTGGCTATGCCGGGACTAGCAATGAGCAGTTCTTC
CSAGYAGTSNEQFF
>.|.|TRBJ1-6|TRBV20-1
TGCAGTGCTCCCGAGCCGGTAGGATTGAATTCACCCCTCCACTTT
CSAPEPVGLNSPLHF
>.|.|TRBJ2-3|TRBV18
TGTGCCAGCTCGTTCTCAGTTATTAGCACAGATACGCAGTATTTT
CASSFSVISTDTQYF
>.|TRBD1|TRBJ1-5|TRBV20-1
TGCAGTGCTGTACGGGTGGTGGGACAGTATAGCAATCAGCCCCAGCATTTT
CSAVRVVGQYSNQPQHF
>few|.|TRBJ2-3|TRBV7-9
TGTGCCAGCAGCCCTTGGCCGATACCCACAGATACGCAGTATTTT
CASSPWPIPTDTQYF
>few|.|TRBJ2-2|TRBV23-1
TGCGCCAGCAGTCAATCCAGGGGGAACACCGGGGAGCTGTTTTTT
CASSQSRGNTGELFF
>.|.|TRBJ2-7|TRBV4-3
TGCGCCAGCAGCCAAGATGTTGGGTGGGGCTCCTACGAGCAGTACTTC
CASSQDVGWGSYEQYF
>.|TRBD1|TRBJ1-2|TRBV5-1
TGCGCCAGCAGCACGGACAGGGCTCGTGGCTACACCTTC
CASSTDRARGYTF
>many|TRBD2|TRBJ2-3|TRBV15
TGTGCCACCAGCAGGACTAGCGGGGGGGCAGATACGCAGTATTTT
CATSRTSGGADTQYF
>many|.|TRBJ1-2|TRBV2
TGTGCCAGCAGTGAGAATGGTTATGGCTACACCTTC
CASSENGYGYTF
>.|.|TRBJ2-2|TRBV7-2
TGTGCCAGCAGCTCGGCCGGGGCTCCAACCGGGGAGCTGTTTTTT
CASSSAGAPTGELFF
>.|.|TRBJ2-7|TRBV6-5
TGTGCCAGCTGTCTTCAGGGGCCGGCGACCGCCTACGAGCAGTACTTC
CASCLQGPATAYEQYF
>.|TRBD1|TRBJ1-5|TRBV7-2
TGTGCCAGCAGCTTGGGTAACAGGGGTCATCAGCCCCAGCATTTT
CASSLGNRGHQPQHF
>few|.|TRBJ2-2|TRBV12-3/TRBV12-4
TGTGCCAGCAGTTTACCAGGGAATCGGAGGGTGTCCGGGGAGCTGTTTTTT
CASSLPGNRRVSGELFF
>.|TRBD1|TRBJ2-7|TRBV4-1
TGCGCCAGCAGCCAAACAGGGGTCGAGCAGTACTTC
CASSQTGVEQYF